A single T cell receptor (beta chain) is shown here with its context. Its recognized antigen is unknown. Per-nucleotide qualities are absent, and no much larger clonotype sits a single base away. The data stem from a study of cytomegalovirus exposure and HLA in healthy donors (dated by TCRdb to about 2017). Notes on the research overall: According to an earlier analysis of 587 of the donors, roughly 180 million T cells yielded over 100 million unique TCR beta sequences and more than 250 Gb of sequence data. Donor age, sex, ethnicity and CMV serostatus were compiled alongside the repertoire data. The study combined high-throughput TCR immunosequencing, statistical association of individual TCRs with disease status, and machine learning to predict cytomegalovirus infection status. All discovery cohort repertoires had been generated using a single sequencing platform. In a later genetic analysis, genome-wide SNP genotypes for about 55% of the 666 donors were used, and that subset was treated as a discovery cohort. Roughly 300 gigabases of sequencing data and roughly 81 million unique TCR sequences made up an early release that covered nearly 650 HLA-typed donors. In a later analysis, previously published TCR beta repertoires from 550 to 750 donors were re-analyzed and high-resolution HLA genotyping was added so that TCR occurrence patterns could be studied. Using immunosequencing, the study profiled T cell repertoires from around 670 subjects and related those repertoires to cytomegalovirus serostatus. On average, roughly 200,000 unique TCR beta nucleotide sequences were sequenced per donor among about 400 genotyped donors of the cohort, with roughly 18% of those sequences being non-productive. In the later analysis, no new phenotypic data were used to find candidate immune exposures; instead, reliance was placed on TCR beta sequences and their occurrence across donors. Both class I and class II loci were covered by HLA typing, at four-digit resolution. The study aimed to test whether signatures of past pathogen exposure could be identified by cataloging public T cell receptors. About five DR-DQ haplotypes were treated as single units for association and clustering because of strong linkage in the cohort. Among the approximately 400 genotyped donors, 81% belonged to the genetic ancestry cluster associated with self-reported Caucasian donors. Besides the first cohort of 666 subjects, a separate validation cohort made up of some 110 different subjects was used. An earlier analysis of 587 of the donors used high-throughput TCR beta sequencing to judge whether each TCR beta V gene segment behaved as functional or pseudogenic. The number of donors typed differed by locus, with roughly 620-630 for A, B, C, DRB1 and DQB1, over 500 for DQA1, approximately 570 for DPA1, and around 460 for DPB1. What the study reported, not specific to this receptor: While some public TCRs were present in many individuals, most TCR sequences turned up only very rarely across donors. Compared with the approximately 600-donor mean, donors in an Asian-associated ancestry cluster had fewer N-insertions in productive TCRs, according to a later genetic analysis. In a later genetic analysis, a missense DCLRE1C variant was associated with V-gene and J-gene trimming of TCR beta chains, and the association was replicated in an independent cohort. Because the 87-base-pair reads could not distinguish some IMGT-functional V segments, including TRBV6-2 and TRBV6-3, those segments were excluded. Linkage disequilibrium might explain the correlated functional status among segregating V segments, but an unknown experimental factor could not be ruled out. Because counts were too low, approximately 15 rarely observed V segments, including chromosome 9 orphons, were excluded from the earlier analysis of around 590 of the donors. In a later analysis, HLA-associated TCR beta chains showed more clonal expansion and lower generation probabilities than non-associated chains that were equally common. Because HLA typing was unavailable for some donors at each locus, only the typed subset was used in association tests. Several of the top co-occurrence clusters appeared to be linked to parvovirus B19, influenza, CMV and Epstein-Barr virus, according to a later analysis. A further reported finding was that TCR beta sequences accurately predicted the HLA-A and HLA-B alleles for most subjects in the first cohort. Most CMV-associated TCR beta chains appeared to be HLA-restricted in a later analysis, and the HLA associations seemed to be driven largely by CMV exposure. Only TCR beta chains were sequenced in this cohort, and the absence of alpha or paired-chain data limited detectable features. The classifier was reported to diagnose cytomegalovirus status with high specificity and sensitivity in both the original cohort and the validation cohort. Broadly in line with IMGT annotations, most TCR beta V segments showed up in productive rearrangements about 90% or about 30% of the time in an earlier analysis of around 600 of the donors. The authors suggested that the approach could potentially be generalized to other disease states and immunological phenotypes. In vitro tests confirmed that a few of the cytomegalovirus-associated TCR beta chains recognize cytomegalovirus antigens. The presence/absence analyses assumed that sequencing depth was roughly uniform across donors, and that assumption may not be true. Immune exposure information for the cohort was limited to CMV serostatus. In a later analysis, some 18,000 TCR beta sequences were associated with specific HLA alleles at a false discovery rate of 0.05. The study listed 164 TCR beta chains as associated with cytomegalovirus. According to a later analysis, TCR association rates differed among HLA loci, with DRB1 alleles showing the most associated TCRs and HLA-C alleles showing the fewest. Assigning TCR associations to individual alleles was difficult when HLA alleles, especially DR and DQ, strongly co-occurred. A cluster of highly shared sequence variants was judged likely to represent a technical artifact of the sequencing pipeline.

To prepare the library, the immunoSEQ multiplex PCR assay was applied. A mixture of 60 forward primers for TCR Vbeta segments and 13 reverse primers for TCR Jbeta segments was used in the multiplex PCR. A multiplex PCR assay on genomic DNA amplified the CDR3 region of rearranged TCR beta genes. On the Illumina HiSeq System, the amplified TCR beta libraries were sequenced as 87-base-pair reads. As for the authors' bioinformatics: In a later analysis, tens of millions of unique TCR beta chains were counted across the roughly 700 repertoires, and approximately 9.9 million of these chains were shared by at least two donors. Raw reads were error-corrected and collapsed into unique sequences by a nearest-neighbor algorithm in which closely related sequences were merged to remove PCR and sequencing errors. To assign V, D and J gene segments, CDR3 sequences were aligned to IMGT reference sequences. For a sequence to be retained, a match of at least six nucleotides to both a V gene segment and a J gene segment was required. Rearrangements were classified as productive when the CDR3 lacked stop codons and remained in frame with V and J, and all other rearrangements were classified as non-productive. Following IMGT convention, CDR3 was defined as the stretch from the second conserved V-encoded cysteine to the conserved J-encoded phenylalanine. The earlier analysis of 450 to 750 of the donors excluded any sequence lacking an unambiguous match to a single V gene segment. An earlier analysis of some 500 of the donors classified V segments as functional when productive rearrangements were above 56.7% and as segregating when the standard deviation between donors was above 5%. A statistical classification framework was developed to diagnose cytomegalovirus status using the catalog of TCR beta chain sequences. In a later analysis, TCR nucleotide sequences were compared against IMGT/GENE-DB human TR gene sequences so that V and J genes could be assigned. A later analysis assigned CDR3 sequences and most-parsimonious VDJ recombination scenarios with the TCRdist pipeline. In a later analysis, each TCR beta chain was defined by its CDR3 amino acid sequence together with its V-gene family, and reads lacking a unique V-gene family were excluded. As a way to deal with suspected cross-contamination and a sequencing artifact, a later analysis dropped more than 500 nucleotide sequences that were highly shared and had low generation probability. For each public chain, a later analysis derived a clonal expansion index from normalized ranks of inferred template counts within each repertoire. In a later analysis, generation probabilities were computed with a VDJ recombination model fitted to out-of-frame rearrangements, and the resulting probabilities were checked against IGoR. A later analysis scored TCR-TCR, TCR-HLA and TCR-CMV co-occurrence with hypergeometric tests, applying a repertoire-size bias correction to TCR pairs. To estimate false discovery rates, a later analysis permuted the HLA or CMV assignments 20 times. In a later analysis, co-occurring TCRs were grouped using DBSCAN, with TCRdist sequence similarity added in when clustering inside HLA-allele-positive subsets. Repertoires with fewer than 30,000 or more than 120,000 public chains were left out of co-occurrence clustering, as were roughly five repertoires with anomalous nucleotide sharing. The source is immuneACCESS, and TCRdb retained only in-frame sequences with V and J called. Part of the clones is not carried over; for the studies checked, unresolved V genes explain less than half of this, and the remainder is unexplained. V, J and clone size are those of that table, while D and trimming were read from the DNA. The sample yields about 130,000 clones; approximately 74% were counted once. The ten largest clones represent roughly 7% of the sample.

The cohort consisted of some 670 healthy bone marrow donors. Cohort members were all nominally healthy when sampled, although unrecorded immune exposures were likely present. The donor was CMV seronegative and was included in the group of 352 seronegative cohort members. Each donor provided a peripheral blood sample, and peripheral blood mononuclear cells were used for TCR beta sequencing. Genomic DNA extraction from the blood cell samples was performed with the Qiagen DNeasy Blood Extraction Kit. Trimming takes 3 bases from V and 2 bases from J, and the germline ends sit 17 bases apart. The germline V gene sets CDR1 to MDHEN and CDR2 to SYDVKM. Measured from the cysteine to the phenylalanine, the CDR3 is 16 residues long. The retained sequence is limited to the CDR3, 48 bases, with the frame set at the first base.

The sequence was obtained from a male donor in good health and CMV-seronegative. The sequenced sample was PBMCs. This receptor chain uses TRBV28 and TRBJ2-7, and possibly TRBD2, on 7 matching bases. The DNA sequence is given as TGTGCCAGCAGTTTGGTAGGCGGGGGCACAGCCTACGAGCAGTACTTC. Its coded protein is CASSLVGGGTAYEQYF.